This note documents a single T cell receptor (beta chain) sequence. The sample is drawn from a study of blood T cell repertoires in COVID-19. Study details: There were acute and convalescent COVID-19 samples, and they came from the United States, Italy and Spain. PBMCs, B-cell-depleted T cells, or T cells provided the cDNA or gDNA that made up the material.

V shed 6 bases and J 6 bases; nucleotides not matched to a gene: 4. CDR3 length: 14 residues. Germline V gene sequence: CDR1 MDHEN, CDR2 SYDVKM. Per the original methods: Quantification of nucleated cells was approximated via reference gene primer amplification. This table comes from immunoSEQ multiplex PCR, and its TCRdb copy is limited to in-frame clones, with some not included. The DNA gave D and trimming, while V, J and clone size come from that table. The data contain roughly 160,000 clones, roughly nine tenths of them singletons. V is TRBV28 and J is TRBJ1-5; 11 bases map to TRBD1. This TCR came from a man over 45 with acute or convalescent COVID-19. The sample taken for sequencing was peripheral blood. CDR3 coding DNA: TGTGCCAGCAGAAGGACAGGGGGCGGTCAGCCCCAGCATTTT. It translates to CASRRTGGGQPQHF.